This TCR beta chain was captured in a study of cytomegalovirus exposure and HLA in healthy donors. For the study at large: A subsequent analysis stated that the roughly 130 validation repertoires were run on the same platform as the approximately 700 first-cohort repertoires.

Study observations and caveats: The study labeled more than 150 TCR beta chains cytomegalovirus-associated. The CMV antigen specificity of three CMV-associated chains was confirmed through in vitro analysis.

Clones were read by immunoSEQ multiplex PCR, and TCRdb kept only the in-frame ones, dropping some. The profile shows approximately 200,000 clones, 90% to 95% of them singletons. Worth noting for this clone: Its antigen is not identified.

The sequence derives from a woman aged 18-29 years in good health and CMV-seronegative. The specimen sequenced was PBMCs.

The CDR3 loop reads CASSQGPGLSYEQYF. The CDR3, as DNA: TGCGCCAGCAGCCAAGGACCGGGACTAAGTTACGAGCAGTACTTC. V usage is TRBV4-1 and J usage is TRBJ2-7; 7 bases map to TRBD2. Unmatched junction bases numbered 7, after V lost 1 base and J lost 4 bases. The CDR3 consists of 15 residues. The germline V gene has CDR1 MGHRA and CDR2 YSYEKL.